Described below is a single TCR beta chain sequence and its context. In this sample, this clonotype turned up many times. The clone's antigen remains unknown. Base qualities are missing; no much larger clone stands one base away. Healthy controls were blood bank volunteers in Maryland, USA. For the sorted-subset TCR libraries, the starting material was 750,000 to 1,000,000 sorted CD4+ or CD8+ T cells. Peripheral blood was subjected to Ficoll-Hypaque density gradient centrifugation to isolate PBMCs, which were then cryopreserved in liquid nitrogen. Paired sorted CD4+ and CD8+ subsets came from healthy controls, HAM/TSP patients and MS patients. These data belong to a study of neurological immune-mediated disorders (dated by TCRdb to about 2019). About the study as a whole: Using UMI-based sequencing, the study compared peripheral blood TCR-beta repertoires from patients with HTLV-I-associated myelopathy (HAM/TSP), patients with multiple sclerosis, and healthy controls. Alongside PBMC samples, the set of more than 85 TCR-beta libraries contained longitudinal samples, technical triplicates, and paired CD4+ and CD8+ T-cell subsets that had been sorted. Of the 60 to 70 subjects in the cohort, about 14 were HAM/TSP patients, roughly 35 were multiple sclerosis patients, and around 20 were healthy controls. What the study reported, not specific to this receptor: Across subjects, expanded clones never shared an identical CDR3 amino acid sequence, which suggests that the TCR-beta repertoires in every group were private. TCR clonal expansion was highest in HAM/TSP patients and lowest in MS patients, with MS patients falling below even healthy controls.

Taken from cysteine to phenylalanine, the CDR3 has 13 residues. Here the CDR3 DNA is all that survives: 39 bases in frame from base 1. The trim is 5 bases for V and 9 bases for J, with a gap of 14 bases between the germline ends. To synthesize cDNA, template-switch 5'RACE was performed with a primer carrying a 10-nucleotide random unique molecular identifier so that each TCR transcript was tagged. Every sequencing run covered 15-18 subjects and yielded more than 180 million TCR-beta sequences. The RNeasy kit was used for extraction of total RNA. The KAPA Real-time Library Amplification kit was used to amplify TCR-beta VDJ regions with primers targeting the TCR constant region and the 5'RACE anchor. Sample indexes and Illumina adaptors were added in a first PCR, after which library yield was increased in a second PCR. After Ampure bead purification, the roughly 650 bp TCR product was size-selected on a 2% E-gel SizeSelection system. Before pooling, library quality was checked on a Bioanalyzer, concentration was measured with Qubit, and libraries were quantified with the Kapa Library Quantification kit. Paired-end 2 x 150 bp sequencing of the libraries was performed on an Illumina HiSeq 2500. To increase sequence diversity, roughly 24-32% phiX was spiked into each library pool. The authors processed their data as follows. The UMI-based MiGEC pipeline processed quality-filtered reads and removed over 80% of raw TCR sequences during error correction. IMGT germline references were used for aligning VDJ genes, and each clonotype was defined as a unique CDR3 amino acid sequence together with its V-J genes. Clonal expansion, Shannon diversity and CDR3 relatedness (CalcPairwiseDistances, ClusterSamples) were evaluated with VDJtools, and phylogenetic trees were built with CLCbio workbench. Clones with at least 8 unique UMIs were defined as expanded, with this threshold being based on coefficient-of-variation modelling across technical triplicates. Using fastp at Q25 and MiXCR, TCRdb reprocessed the public reads and kept productive beta chains. Rows are combined by CDR3 protein, so each entry shows the most common genes and DNA. For this entry, the V and J calls and clone size follow TCRdb and not the study's own pipeline. This sample lists roughly 36,000 distinct CDR3 sequences; less than 9% were detected once. Around 5% of the sample lies in the top ten.

This receptor was taken from a man aged 45-60 years in good health. The sequenced sample was CD4+ T cells from blood. The rearranged segments are TRBV12-3 or TRBV12-4 and TRBJ2-1, with no D gene named confidently. This receptor has the CDR3 CASSLAGVFEQFF. DNA sequence: TGTGCCAGCAGTCTGGCCGGAGTATTTGAGCAGTTCTTC.